This T cell receptor beta chain was found in a study of T cells after yellow fever vaccination. Looking at the study overall: For low cell numbers, libraries were made with SMART-Seq v4 Ultra Low Input.

TCRdb reprocessed the 5' RACE reads with MiXCR, giving one entry per CDR3 protein. This sample carries some 300,000 distinct CDR3 sequences, over 8.5% of them seen once, and the ten largest clones take approximately 3%. This clonotype has only a few counts. The receptor comes from a man younger than 35 who received the YFV17D yellow fever vaccine. The specimen comprised CD4+ T cells sorted from PBMCs, sampled 45 days after the yellow fever booster vaccination.

The CDR3 DNA is TGCAGCGCCCGGGACAGGGGATACACCGGGGAGCTGTTTTTT. The encoded protein is CSARDRGYTGELFF. This chain uses TRBV29-1 with TRBJ2-2; 10 nucleotides align to TRBD1. The CDR3 loop spans 14 amino acids. The germline gives CDR1 SQVTM, CDR2 ANQGSEA. V lost 7 bases to trimming and J lost 3 bases; unmatched junction nucleotides: 5.